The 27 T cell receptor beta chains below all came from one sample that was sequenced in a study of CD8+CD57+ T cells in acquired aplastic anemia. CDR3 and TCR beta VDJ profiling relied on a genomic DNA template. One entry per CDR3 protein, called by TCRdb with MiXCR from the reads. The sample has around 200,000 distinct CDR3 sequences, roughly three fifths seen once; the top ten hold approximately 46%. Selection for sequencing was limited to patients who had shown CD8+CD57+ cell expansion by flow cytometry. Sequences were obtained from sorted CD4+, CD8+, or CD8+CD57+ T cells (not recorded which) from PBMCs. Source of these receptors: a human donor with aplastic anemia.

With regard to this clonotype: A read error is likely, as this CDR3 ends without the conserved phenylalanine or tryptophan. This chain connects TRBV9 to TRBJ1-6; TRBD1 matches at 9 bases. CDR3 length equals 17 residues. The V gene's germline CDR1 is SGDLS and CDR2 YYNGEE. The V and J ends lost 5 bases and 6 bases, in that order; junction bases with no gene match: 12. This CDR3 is CASSARVGQGVNSPLHS. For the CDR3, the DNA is TGTGCCAGCAGTGCTAGAGTGGGACAGGGAGTTAATTCACCCCTCCACTCT.

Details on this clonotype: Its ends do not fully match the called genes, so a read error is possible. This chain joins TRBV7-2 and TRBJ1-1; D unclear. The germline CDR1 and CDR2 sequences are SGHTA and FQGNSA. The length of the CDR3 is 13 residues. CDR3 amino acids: CASSLGKTSEAFF. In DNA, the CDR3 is TGTGCCAGCAGCTTAGGCAAGACCTCTGAAGCTTTTTTT.

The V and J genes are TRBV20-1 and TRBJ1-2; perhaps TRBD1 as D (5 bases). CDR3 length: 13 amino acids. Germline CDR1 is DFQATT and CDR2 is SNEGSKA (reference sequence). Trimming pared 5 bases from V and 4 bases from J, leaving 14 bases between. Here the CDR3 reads CSARTGTGYGYTF. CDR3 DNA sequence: TGCAGTGCTCGTACCGGGACGGGCTATGGCTACACCTTC.

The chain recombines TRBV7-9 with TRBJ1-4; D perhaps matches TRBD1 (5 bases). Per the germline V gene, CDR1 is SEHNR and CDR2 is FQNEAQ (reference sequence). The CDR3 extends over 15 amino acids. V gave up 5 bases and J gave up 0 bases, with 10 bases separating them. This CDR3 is CASSPVGATNEKLFF. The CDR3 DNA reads TGTGCCAGCAGCCCGGTAGGGGCAACTAATGAAAAACTGTTTTTT.

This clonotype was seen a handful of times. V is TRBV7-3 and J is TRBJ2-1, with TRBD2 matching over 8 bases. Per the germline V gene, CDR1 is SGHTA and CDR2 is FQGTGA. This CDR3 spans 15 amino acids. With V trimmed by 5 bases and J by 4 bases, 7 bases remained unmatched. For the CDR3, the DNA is TGTGCCAGCAGCCCTGAGCGGGAGTGGTACAATGAGCAGTTCTTC. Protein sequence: CASSPEREWYNEQFF.

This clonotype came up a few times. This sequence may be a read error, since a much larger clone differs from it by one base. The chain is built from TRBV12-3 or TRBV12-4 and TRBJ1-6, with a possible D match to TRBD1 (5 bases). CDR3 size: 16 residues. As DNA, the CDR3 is TGTGCCAGCAGTGTACTGGGACCGACCTATAATTCACCCCTCCGCTTT. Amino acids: CASSVLGPTYNSPLRF.

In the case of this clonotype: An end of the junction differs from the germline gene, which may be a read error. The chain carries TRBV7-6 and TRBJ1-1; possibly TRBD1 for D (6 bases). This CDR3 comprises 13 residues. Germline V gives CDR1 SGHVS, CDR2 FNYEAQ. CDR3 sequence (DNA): TGTGCCAGCAGCGAAACAGGGAACACTGAAGCTTCCTTT. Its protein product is CASSETGNTEASF.

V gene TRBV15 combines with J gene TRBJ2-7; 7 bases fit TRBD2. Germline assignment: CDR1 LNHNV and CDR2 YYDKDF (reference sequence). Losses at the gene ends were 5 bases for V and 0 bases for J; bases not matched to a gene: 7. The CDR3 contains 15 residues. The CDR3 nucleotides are TGTGCCACCAGCGGGCGGGGCGGGAGCTCCTACGAGCAGTACTTC. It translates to CATSGRGGSSYEQYF.

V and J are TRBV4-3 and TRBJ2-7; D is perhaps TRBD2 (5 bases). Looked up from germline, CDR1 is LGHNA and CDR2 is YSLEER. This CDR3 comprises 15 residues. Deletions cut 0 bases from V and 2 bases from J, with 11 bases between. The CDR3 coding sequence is TGCGCCAGCAGCCAAGATACCGGGAAAGCCTACGAGCAGTACTTC. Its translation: CASSQDTGKAYEQYF.

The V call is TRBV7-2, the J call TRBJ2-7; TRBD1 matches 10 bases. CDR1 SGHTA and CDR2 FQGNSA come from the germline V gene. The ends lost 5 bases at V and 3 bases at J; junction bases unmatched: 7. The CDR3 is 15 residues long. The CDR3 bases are TGTGCCAGCAGCGCAACCGGGACAGGGGTCTACGAGCAGTACTTC. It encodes CASSATGTGVYEQYF.

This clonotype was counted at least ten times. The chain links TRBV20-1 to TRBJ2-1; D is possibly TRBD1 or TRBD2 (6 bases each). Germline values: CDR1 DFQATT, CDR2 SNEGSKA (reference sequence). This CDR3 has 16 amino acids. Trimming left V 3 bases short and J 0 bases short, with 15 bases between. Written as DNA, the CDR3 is TGCAGTGCTAGGATTGGAGGGACAAGCTCCTACAATGAGCAGTTCTTC. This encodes CSARIGGTSSYNEQFF.

This CDR3 reads CASNPDRRNGEQYF. CDR3 sequence (DNA): TGCGCCAGCAACCCGGACAGGCGCAACGGCGAGCAGTACTTC. V gene TRBV5-1 combines with J gene TRBJ2-7; 7 bases match TRBD1. Germline V gene sequence: CDR1 SGHRS, CDR2 YFSETQ. The V segment lost 6 bases and the J segment 6 bases; nucleotides outside the gene matches: 12. The CDR3 runs to 14 residues.

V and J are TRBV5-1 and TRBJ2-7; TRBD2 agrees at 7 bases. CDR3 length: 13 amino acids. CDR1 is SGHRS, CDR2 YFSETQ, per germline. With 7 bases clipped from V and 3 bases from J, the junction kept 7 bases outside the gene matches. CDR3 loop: CASATTSYYEQYF. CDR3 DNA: TGCGCCAGCGCGACGACTAGCTACTACGAGCAGTACTTC.

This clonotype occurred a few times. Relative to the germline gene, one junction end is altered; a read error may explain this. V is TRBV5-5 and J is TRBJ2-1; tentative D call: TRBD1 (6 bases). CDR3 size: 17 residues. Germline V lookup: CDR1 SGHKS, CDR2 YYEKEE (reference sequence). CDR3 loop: CTSSSSHSGHPLNEQFF. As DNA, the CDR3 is TGTACCAGCAGCTCCAGCCACTCGGGACACCCCCTCAATGAGCAGTTCTTC.

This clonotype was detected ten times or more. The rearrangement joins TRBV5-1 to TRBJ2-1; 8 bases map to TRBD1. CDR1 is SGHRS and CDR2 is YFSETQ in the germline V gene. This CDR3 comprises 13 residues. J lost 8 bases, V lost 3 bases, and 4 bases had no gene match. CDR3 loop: CASSSGTGHEQFF. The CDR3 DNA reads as TGCGCCAGCAGCTCCGGGACAGGTCATGAGCAGTTCTTC.

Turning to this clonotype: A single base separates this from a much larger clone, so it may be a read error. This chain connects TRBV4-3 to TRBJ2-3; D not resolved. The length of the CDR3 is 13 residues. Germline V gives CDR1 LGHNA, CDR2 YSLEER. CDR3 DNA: TGCGCCAGCAGCCAAGATCATGCAGATACGCAGTGTTTT. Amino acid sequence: CASSQDHADTQCF.

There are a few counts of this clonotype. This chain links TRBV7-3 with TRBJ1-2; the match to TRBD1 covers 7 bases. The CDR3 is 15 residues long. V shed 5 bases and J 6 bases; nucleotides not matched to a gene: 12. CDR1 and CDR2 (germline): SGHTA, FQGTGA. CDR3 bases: TGTGCCAGCAGCATCGGGACAGACAGAGCGCATGGCTACACCTTC. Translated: CASSIGTDRAHGYTF.

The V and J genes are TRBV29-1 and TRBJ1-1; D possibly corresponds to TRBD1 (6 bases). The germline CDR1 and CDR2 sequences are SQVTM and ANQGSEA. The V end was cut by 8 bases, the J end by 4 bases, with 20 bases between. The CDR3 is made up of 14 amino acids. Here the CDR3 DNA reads TGCAGCTTGGTAGGAGGGGGGAGAGTCACTGAAGCTTTCTTT. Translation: CSLVGGGRVTEAFF.

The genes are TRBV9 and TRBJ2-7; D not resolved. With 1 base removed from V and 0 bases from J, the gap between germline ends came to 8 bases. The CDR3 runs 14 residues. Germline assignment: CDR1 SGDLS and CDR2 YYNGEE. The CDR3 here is CASSVSTSSYEQYF. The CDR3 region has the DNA TGTGCCAGCAGCGTATCAACGAGCTCCTACGAGCAGTACTTC. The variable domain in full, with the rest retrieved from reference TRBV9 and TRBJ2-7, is DSGVTQTPKHLITATGQRVTLRCSPRSGDLSVYWYQQSLDQGLQFLIQYYNGEERAKGNILERFSAQQFPDLHSELNLSSLELGDSALYFCASSVSTSSYEQYFGPGTRLTVT.

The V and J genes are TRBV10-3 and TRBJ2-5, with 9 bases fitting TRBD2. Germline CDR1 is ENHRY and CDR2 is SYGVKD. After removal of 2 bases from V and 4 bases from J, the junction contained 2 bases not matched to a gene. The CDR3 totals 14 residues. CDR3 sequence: CAISEDSGRETQYF. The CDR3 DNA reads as TGTGCCATCAGTGAGGATAGCGGGAGAGAGACCCAGTACTTC.

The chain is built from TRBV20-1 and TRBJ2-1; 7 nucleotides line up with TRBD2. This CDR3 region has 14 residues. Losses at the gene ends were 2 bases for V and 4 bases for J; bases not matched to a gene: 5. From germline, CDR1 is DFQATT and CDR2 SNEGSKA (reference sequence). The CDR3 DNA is TGCAGTGCTAGAATGGGGGGGGGATACAATGAGCAGTTCTTC. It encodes CSARMGGGYNEQFF.

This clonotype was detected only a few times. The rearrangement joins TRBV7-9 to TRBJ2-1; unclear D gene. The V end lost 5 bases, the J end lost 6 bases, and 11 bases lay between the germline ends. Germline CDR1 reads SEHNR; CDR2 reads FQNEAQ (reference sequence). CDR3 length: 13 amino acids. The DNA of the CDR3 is TGTGCCAGCAGCACCCCAACACGCAATGAGCAGTTCTTC. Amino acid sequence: CASSTPTRNEQFF.

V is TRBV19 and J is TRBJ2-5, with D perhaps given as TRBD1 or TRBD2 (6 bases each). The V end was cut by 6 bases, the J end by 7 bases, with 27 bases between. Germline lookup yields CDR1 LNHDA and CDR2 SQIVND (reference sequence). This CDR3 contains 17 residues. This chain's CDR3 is CASRTGWGTDGSATQYF. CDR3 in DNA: TGTGCCAGTAGGACAGGTTGGGGTACCGACGGGAGTGCGACCCAGTACTTC.

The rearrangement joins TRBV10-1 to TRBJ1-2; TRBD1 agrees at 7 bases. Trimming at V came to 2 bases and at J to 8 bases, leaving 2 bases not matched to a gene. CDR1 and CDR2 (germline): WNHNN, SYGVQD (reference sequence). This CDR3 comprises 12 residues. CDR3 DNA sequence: TGCGCCAGCAGTGAGCGGGGACAGGGCTACACCTTC. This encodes CASSERGQGYTF.

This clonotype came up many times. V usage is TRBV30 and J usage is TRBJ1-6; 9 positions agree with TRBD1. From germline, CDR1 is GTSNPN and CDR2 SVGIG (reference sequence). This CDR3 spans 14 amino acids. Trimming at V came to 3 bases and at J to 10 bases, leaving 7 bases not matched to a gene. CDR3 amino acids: CAWRRDRVVSPLHF. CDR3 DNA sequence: TGTGCCTGGAGGCGGGACAGGGTAGTATCACCCCTCCACTTT.

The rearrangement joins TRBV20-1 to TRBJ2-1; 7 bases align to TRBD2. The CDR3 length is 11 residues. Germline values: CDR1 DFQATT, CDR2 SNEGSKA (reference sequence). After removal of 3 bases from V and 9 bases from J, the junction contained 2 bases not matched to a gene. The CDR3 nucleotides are TGCAGTGCTAGTTCGGGGGGTGAGCAGTTCTTC. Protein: CSASSGGEQFF.

The CDR3 spells CASTDLGGSAYEQYF. In DNA, the CDR3 is TGTGCCAGTACCGATCTTGGCGGGAGCGCCTACGAGCAGTACTTC. The chain links TRBV19 to TRBJ2-7; TRBD2 matches 7 bases. The CDR3 covers 15 residues. With 7 bases clipped from V and 2 bases from J, the junction kept 11 bases outside the gene matches. Germline CDR1 reads LNHDA; CDR2 reads SQIVND (reference sequence).